The source of this TCR beta chain is a study of blood T cells in healthy people across ages. Every donor gave roughly 9.2 milliliters of peripheral blood. Whenever a sample was processed, at least 6 million PBMCs were isolated. Combining a sample-barcoded 5' primer with a J-beta primer mix, a second PCR ran for roughly 7 to 11 cycles. Tagging of each cDNA molecule was performed by a template-switch adaptor with 12 random nucleotides. TCRdb re-called the 5' RACE reads through MiXCR, storing one row per CDR3 protein. Among around 800,000 distinct CDR3 sequences listed, approximately 65% were seen once. A remark on this clonotype: One junction end does not reproduce the germline sequence, and a read error may be involved.

Material for sequencing was blood. The clonotype comes from a man aged 25 to 40 in good health.

Here the CDR3 DNA reads TGTGCCAGCAGCTCTCCGCCGGACAGGGGGCAAGGGACCCAGTACTTC. Residues: CASSSPPDRGQGTQYF. The chain is built from TRBV7-2 and TRBJ2-7, with 11 bases fitting TRBD1. The end of the DNA fits TRBJ2-5 better, so the J call may be wrong. CDR1 is SGHTA, CDR2 FQGNSA, per germline. The CDR3 spans 16 residues.